This T cell receptor beta chain originates from a study of T cells in Graves' hyperthyroidism and ophthalmopathy. General study points: Clonotypes that were expanded in thyroid above 0.001 mostly appeared in blood too. Model-based prediction identified ophthalmopathy a median 6.5 months prior to its onset.

PBMCs were sourced from over 8.5 ml fresh peripheral blood. The CDR3 regions of TCR beta were amplified from RNA transcripts. The TCR CDR3 was amplified in a first-round RT-PCR using the HTBI primer set. TCRdb re-called the multiplex PCR reads through MiXCR, storing one row per CDR3 protein. The table records under 350,000 distinct CDR3 sequences, around a sixth of them present only once. The CDR3 covers 15 residues. The V and J ends lost 4 bases and 6 bases, in that order; junction bases with no gene match: 6. CDR1 is SGHTA, CDR2 FQGNSA, per germline. This clonotype was detected ten times or more. The antigen remains unidentified.

The chain couples TRBV7-2 to TRBJ2-1, with TRBD2 matching over 10 bases. Material for sequencing was blood. This clonotype originated in a woman aged 45-60 years with Graves' hyperthyroidism. DNA of the CDR3: TGTGCCAGCAGCTCCGGGCTAGCGGGAGTCAATGAGCAGTTCTTC. Translated, it gives CASSSGLAGVNEQFF. Full variable domain (missing parts from reference TRBV7-2 and TRBJ2-1): GAGVSQSPSNKVTEKGKDVELRCDPISGHTALYWYRQSLGQGLEFLIYFQGNSAPDKSGLPSDRFSAERTGGSVSTLTIQRTQQEDSAVYLCASSSGLAGVNEQFFGPGTRLTVL.